Below, one T cell receptor beta chain is given with its context. Its antigen is still unknown. This sample was included in a study of T cell responses to AZD1222 COVID-19 vaccine. Study-wide points: Increased Spike-specific TCR breadth and depth were observed after two AZD1222 doses. Mapped onto spike, vaccine-associated CD4 TCRs spanned it and were dominant at 160-218 and 743-854. Among spike-specific TCRs, nearly half reportedly target unmutated variant regions.

The CDR3 consists of 16 residues. V was clipped by 2 bases and J by 0 bases; unmatched bases: 1. Per the germline V gene, CDR1 is LGHNA and CDR2 is YNFKEQ. The table came from immunoSEQ multiplex PCR; TCRdb's copy has only in-frame clones and leaves some out. The table lists some 140,000 clones, 85% to 90% of them singletons, with 5.5% in the top ten. The sequence came from an adult in good health. Material: peripheral blood, obtained on day 0 of MenACWY control vaccination. V gene TRBV4-2 combines with J gene TRBJ2-2, with 9 bases matching TRBD2. CDR3 amino acids: CASSQPSGTNTGELFF. Here the CDR3 DNA reads TGTGCCAGCAGCCAACCTAGCGGGACGAACACCGGGGAGCTGTTTTTT.